The present entry profiles one TCR beta chain with its context. The antigen it binds to is not known. No base qualities exist here, and no much larger clone lies one base off it. Libraries were constructed by the immunoSEQ multiplex PCR assay. For most patients, genomic DNA was isolated with the Qiagen DNeasy Blood and Tissue Kit and shipped frozen to Adaptive Biotechnologies for TCR sequencing. High-throughput TCR-beta CDR3 sequencing of genomic DNA from most patients was performed by Adaptive Biotechnologies. The study's processing was this. TCR sequencing data were retrieved from Adaptive's ImmunoSEQ software for 18 patients, whereas a few other patients were processed with MiXCR and VDJtools. CD4 versus CD8 sorting errors were corrected by removing sequences found in both subsets at a frequency ratio below 5:1. CDR3 nucleotide sequences shared between donor and recipient were removed because their origin could not be assigned. To count as alloreactive, a clone needed at least 2-fold expansion over unstimulated cells and a minimum CFSE-low frequency of 0.002% (template counts) or 0.001% (read counts). Mappable clones were those detected in sequenced pre-transplant spleen, lymph node, or MLR CFSE-low populations of the donor or recipient. Cumulative frequency of alloreactive clones was calculated as a percentage of all sequences weighted by copy number. TCRdb holds this immuneACCESS table with in-frame rearrangements only. Some clones are missing; in checked studies, unresolved V genes explain under half, and the rest has no known cause. V, J and clone size reflect that table, while D and trimming were determined from the DNA. Across this sample there are fewer than 55,000 clones, with around 96% seen only once. The ten largest account for around 0.23% of the sample.

Explained via the paper, the time point label denotes: cells obtained before transplantation from donor or recipient. CD3+CD4+ and CD3+CD8+ populations were FACS-sorted from unstimulated pre-transplant donor and recipient cells taken from spleen or lymph nodes. Sequences LGHNA (CDR1) and YSLEER (CDR2) are obtained from the germline V gene. Cut back by 4 bases and 2 bases, the V and J ends lie 8 bases apart. The CDR3 runs 13 amino acids, cysteine and phenylalanine included. Only the CDR3 part of the read is kept: 39 bases, read in frame from the first base. This sample is drawn from a study of graft-versus-host responses after intestinal transplantation (dated by TCRdb to about 2021). As for the study more broadly: The transplants that recipients received were multivisceral, liver-intestinal, or isolated intestinal. All recipients received anti-thymocyte globulin induction followed by maintenance tacrolimus and steroids for about three years. Bulk TCR-beta CDR3 sequencing was used to track graft-versus-host and host-versus-graft alloreactive T cell clones in the graft, circulation and bone marrow after intestinal transplantation. To identify alloreactive clones, pre-transplant mixed lymphocyte reaction products were sequenced and then compared with unstimulated pre-transplant donor and recipient T cells. Of the 20 to 30 intestinal transplant recipients enrolled in the cohort, one of whom was a retransplant, a few patients without pretransplant specimens were excluded. A peak of at least 4% donor T cells among recipient peripheral blood mononuclear cells was the definition used for donor T cell macrochimerism. Samples from three later patients were sequenced in-house on an Illumina MiSeq with MiXCR processing rather than by the commercial service.

Study-wide conclusions, independent of this receptor: High GvH to HvG T cell clonal ratios were observed in the allografts of patients with donor T cell macrochimerism. Early after transplant, peak levels of circulating GvH clones were found to be associated with declines in HvG clones. GvH clones were detected in recipient bone marrow, and some of these GvH clones were observed earlier in ileal mucosa or blood, consistent with an intestinal mucosal origin. Conclusions were limited by the relatively low number and heterogeneity of intestinal transplant patients.

The V and J segments used are TRBV4-3 and TRBJ2-5; D gene: possibly TRBD2, on 6 matching bases. This clonotype was sampled from a human donor who was the organ donor for an intestinal transplant. This sample comprised unstimulated CD8+ T cells sorted from spleen or lymph node cells, obtained before transplant. CDR3 sequence: CASSLGLQETQYF. The DNA is as follows: TGCGCCAGCAGCCTGGGACTTCAAGAGACCCAGTACTTC.